There are a few counts of the clone carrying this T cell receptor beta chain. TCRdb re-derived calls from the RT-PCR reads in MiXCR, one entry per CDR3 protein. The profile covers roughly 570,000 distinct CDR3 sequences, with around 13% appearing a single time and roughly 13% taken by the ten largest. The CDR3 loop spans 17 amino acids. CDR1 is LGHNT and CDR2 is FRNRAP in the germline V gene. V was trimmed by 3 bases and J by 7 bases, leaving 22 bases between them. The data are from a study of response to subunit inactivated influenza vaccine. The chain has TRBV12-5 and TRBJ2-1, with TRBD1 as a possible D gene (6 bases). The sample consisted of PBMCs from blood, taken roughly 48 days after vaccination. The receptor comes from a man aged 50 or older who received an inactivated influenza vaccine. The CDR3 reads CASGLVQGMGRQNEQFF. The CDR3 region has the DNA TGTGCTAGTGGTTTAGTACAGGGAATGGGCCGGCAGAATGAGCAGTTCTTC.